This TCR beta chain was recorded in a study of shared clonotypes between healthy human individuals. V was shortened by 5 bases and J by 15 bases, with 17 bases between the two germline ends. CDR1 MNHEY and CDR2 SMNVEV come from the germline V gene (reference sequence). The length of the CDR3 is 12 residues. The data were produced by immunoSEQ multiplex PCR, yet TCRdb's version contains in-frame clones alone and is incomplete. The table records about 680,000 clones, 73% of them present only once. The chain combines TRBV27 with TRBJ2-1; the D call may be TRBD1 or TRBD2 (5 bases each). The sequence was obtained from a woman in her twenties or thirties in good health. What was sequenced was memory CD4+ T cells sorted from blood. Stated subset: CD45RA-negative fraction. CDR3 residues: CASSLGARVWFF. The CDR3 nucleotides read TGTGCCAGCAGTCTCGGGGCGAGGGTATGGTTCTTC.